This T cell receptor (beta chain) was observed in a study of identical twins (TCRdb year 2016). Background for the entire study: TCR alpha and beta repertoires from monozygotic twins, unrelated adults of various ages and cord blood were deep-sequenced to test whether fetal clonotypes persist. Replicate twin experiments were performed at different times using different library preparation protocols to rule out contamination.

Concerning this clonotype: Its antigen is currently not known. Base qualities are not at hand, and no much larger clone is one base apart.

What the authors observed across the whole study: Abundant cord blood beta clonotypes had fewer insertions, young adult naive repertoires showed a similar but weaker trend, and memory repertoires showed no such trend. The excess sharing between twins in beta out-of-frame sequences was weaker because fewer shared sequences reduced the signal-to-noise ratio. Compared with coincidental sharing between unrelated individuals, an excess of low generation-probability sequences was observed among out-of-frame TCR alpha sequences shared between twins. Because the same donors could not be followed over many years, conclusions were based on cross-sectional statistical analysis. Zero-insertion analyses could be partly confounded by invariant T cells such as MAIT and iNKT, though diverse VJ usage argued against such confounding for most clonotypes. In monozygotic twins, recombination models systematically underestimated out-of-frame TCR alpha sharing, but the models matched the sharing seen between unrelated individuals.

V sheds 0 bases and J sheds 5 bases, leaving 11 bases between their ends. Measured from the cysteine to the phenylalanine, the CDR3 is 14 residues long. CDR3 DNA is the only sequence kept; it has 42 bases, read in frame from the first base. The library was generated by 5' RACE. The sample was run on an Illumina HiSeq 2000. A universal primer binding site was introduced by template switching, and a unique molecular identifier was present in the final cDNA, enabling accurate counting of TCR cDNA molecules. Specific primers in the conserved constant-segment region were used to synthesize first-strand cDNA for TCR alpha and beta chains. Each cDNA library was double barcoded, with a SMART-Mk sample barcode plus Illumina barcodes, to control for contamination. TruSeq adapter sequences and Illumina sample barcodes were added in two successive PCR steps. Sequencing of the TCR alpha and beta cDNA libraries was done on the Illumina HiSeq platform using custom primers. Processing in the source paper ran as follows. Unique molecular identifiers were extracted from raw reads with MiGEC, and CDR3 positions were determined with MiXCR. For each individual, recombination models were inferred using an EM algorithm with the repgenHMM and IGoR tools. Shared clonotype analysis was performed with the tcR package in R, normalizing sharing by the product of cloneset sizes. Out-of-frame nonproductive sequences were analyzed to study raw recombination free of thymic and clonal selection effects. TCRdb redid the processing of the public reads, applying fastp at Q25 and MiXCR, and retained in-frame beta chains. For every CDR3 protein sequence, its rows merge into one entry that carries the most common genes and DNA. The V and J calls and clone size come from TCRdb's table, not from the authors' own analysis. Recorded for this sample are 500,000 to 650,000 distinct CDR3 sequences; 20% to 25% of them occurred a single time. The ten largest clones capture approximately 0.49% of the sample.

Only healthy Caucasian donors were included. The twin cohort comprised three pairs of female monozygotic twins, all aged roughly 18 to 30 years. CD4+ and CD8+ T cell populations were isolated with positive isolation kits from Invitrogen. These data also featured in a second study, about yellow fever vaccine responses in identical twins. From that second study: According to the authors, in identical twins the way T cells responded to vaccination appeared partly convergent and partly personalized. The study precisely tracked vaccine-responding T cell clones in identical twins.

The chain couples TRBV12-3 or TRBV12-4 to TRBJ2-7, with no reliable assignment of the D segment. The sequenced sample consisted of CD4+ T cells sorted from blood. The receptor was isolated from a woman aged 18-29 years in good health. The CDR3 reads as follows: CASSLAPTSNEQYF. The DNA sequence follows: TGTGCCAGCAGTTTAGCGCCGACCTCTAACGAGCAGTACTTC.